This TCR beta chain was sequenced during a study of memory CD4+ T cells and cytomegalovirus serostatus. Whole-study findings and limits: CMV serostatus prediction reached median AUC roughly 0.95, or 0.91 with US-trained model.

The sort gate was single viable CD3+CD4+CD8-CD45RO+ cells for memory CD4+ T cells. A note on this clone: Its cognate antigen is unknown.

Per the study methods: After removing out-of-frame reads, around 2,100,000 distinct TCRbeta sequences remained. The data were produced by immunoSEQ multiplex PCR, yet TCRdb's version contains in-frame clones alone and is incomplete. V and J calls and clone size follow that table, whereas D and trimming were derived from the DNA. Of 50,000 or so clones in the sample, 82% were seen once. Germline V gene data show CDR1 as GTSNPN and CDR2 as SVGIG (reference sequence). The CDR3 totals 14 residues. Trimming at V came to 5 bases and at J to 4 bases, leaving 7 bases not matched to a gene. This TCR came from an adult in good health and CMV-seronegative. Sequencing was carried out using memory CD4+ T cells from blood. The chain combines TRBV30 with TRBJ2-5; 10 bases align to TRBD2. The CDR3 DNA follows: TGTGCCTGGGAGCGGGGGGGGATCCGAGAGACCCAGTACTTC. It is translated as CAWERGGIRETQYF.